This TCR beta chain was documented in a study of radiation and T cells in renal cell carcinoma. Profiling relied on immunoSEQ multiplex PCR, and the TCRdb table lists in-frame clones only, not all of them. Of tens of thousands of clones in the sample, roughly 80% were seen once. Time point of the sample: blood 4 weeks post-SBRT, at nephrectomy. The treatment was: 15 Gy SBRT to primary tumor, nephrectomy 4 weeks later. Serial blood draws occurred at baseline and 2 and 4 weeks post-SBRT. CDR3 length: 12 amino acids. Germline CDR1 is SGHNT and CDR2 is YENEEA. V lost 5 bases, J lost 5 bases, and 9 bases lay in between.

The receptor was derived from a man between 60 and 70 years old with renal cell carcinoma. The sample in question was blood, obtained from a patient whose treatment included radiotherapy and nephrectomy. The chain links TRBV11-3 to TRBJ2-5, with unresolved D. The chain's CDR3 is CASSPNGETQYF. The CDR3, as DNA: TGTGCCAGCAGCCCTAACGGGGAGACCCAGTACTTC.